This TCR beta chain came from a study of T cell responses to AZD1222 COVID-19 vaccine. For the study at large: Doses given second, at about 4 or about 12 weeks, were pooled.

The method was immunoSEQ multiplex PCR; TCRdb's version includes in-frame clones alone and lacks a portion of them. The sample contains about 130,000 clones, approximately 94% of which appear only once. A word on this clone: Antigen specificity is unknown.

Germline CDR1 is SGHTS and CDR2 is YDEGEE. After removal of 2 bases from V and 0 bases from J, the junction contained 7 bases not matched to a gene. The CDR3 consists of 17 residues. Broader study findings: Clonal diversity may have been underestimated in mostly white British donors. Elevations in Spike-specific TCR breadth and depth followed administration of two AZD1222 doses.

This TCR derives from an adult in good health. The rearrangement joins TRBV5-8 to TRBJ2-3; 9 nucleotides line up with TRBD2. Material: peripheral blood, obtained on day 0 of AZD1222 vaccination. In DNA form, the CDR3 reads TGTGCCAGCAGCTTAGTTAGCGGGAGTGCTAGCACAGATACGCAGTATTTT. This sequence encodes CASSLVSGSASTDTQYF.